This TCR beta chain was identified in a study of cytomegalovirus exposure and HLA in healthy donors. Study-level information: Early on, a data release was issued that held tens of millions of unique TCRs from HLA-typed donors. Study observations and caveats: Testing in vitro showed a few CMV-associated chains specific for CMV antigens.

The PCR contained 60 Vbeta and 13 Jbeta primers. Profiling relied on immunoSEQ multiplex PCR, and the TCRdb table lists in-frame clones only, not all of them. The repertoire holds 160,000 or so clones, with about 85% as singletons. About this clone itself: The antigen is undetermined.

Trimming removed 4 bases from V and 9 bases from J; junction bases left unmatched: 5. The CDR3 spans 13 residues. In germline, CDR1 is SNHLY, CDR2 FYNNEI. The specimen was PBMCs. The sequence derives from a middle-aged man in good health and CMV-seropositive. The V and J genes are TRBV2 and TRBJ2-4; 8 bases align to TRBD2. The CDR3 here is CASSVKSGGIQYF. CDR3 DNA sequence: TGTGCCAGCAGTGTGAAGAGCGGGGGCATTCAGTACTTC.